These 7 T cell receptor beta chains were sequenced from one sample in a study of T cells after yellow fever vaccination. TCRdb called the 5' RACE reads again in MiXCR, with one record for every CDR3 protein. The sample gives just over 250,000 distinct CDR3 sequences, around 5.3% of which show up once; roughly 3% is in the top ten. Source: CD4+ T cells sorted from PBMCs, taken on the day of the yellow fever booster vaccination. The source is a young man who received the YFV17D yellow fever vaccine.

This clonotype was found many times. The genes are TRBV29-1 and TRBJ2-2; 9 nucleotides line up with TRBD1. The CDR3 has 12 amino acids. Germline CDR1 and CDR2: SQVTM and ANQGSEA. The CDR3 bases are TGCAGTGCCGGGACAGGGAACGGGGAGCTGTTTTTT. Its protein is CSAGTGNGELFF.

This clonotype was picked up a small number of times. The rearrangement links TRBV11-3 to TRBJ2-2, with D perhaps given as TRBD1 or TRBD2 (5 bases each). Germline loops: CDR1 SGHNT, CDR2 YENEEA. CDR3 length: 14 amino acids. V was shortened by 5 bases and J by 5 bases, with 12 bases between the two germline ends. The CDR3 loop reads CASSRGETTGELFF. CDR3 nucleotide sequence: TGTGCCAGCAGCCGAGGGGAAACTACCGGGGAGCTGTTTTTT.

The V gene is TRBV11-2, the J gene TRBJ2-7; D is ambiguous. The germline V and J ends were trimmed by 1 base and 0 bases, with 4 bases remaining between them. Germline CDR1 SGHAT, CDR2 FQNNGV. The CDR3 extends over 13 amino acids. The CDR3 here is CASSLGVSYEQYV. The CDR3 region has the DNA TGTGCCAGCAGCTTAGGCGTCTCCTACGAGCAGTACGTC.

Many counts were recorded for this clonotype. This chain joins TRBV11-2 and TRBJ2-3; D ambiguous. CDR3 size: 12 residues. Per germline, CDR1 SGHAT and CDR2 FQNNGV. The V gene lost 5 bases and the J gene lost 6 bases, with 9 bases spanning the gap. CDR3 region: CASSPRSDTQYF. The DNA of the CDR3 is TGTGCCAGCAGCCCCCGATCGGATACGCAGTATTTT. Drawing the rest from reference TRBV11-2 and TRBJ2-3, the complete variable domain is EAGVAQSPRYKIIEKRQSVAFWCNPISGHATLYWYQQILGQGPKLLIQFQNNGVVDDSQLPKDRFSAERLKGVDSTLKIQPAKLEDSAVYLCASSPRSDTQYFGPGTRLTVL.

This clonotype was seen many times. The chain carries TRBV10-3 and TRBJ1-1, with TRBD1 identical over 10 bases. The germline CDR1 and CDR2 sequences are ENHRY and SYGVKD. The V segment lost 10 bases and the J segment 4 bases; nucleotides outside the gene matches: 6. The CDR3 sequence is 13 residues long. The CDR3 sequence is CATRDRGSTEAFF. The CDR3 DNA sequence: TGTGCCACGAGGGACAGGGGTAGCACTGAAGCTTTCTTT.

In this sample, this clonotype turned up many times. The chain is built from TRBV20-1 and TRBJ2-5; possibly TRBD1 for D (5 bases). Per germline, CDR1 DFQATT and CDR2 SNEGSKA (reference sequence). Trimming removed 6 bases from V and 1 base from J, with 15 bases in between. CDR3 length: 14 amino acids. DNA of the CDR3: TGCAGTGCCAACGGGCAGGGCACCCAAGAGACCCAGTACTTC. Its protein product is CSANGQGTQETQYF.

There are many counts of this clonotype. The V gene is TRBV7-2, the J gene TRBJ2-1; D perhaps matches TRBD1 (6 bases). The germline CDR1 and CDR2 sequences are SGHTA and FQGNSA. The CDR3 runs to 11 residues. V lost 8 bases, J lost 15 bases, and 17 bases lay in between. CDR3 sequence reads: CASQAGAGRFF. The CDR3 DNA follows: TGTGCCAGCCAAGCAGGGGCCGGGCGGTTCTTC.